The clone carrying this T cell receptor beta chain was detected only once. Its specificity is unknown. This CDR3 comprises 11 residues. Losses at the gene ends were 11 bases for V and 13 bases for J; bases not matched to a gene: 8. Germline V gene sequence: CDR1 SEHNR, CDR2 FQNEAQ (reference sequence). With 60 Vbeta and 13 Jbeta primers, the PCR was carried out. Data came from immunoSEQ multiplex PCR; TCRdb stores just in-frame clones and leaves some out. The table has 150,000 to 200,000 clones, 70% to 80% seen once. This sample is drawn from a study of cytomegalovirus exposure and HLA in healthy donors. Notes on the study in general: Roughly even sequencing depth across donors was the assumption behind the presence/absence analyses.

V is TRBV7-9 and J is TRBJ1-2, with 12 bases identical to TRBD1. The origin of this receptor is a woman in her twenties or thirties in good health and CMV-seropositive. Sequencing was carried out using PBMCs. The CDR3: CAVRDRGPGTF. The CDR3 region has the DNA TGTGCCGTCAGGGACAGGGGGCCTGGCACCTTC. The full variable domain, its missing parts supplied by reference TRBV7-9 and TRBJ1-2, is DTGVSQNPRHKITKRGQNVTFRCDPISEHNRLYWYRQTLGQGPEFLTYFQNEAQLEKSRLLSDRFSAERPKGSFSTLEIQRTEQGDSAMYLCAVRDRGPGTFGSGTRLTVV.